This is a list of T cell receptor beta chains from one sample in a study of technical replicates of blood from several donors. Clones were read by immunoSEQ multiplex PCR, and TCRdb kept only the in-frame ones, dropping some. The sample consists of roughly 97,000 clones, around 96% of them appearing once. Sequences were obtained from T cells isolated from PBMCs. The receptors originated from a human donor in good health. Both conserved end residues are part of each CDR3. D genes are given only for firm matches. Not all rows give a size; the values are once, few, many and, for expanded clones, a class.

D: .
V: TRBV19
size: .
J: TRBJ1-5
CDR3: CASKPGFEPQHF
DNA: TGTGCCAGTAAGCCAGGGTTTGAGCCCCAGCATTTT

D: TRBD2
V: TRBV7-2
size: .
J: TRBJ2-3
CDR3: CASSSWTSGEDTQYF
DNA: TGTGCCAGCAGCTCCTGGACTAGCGGGGAAGATACGCAGTATTTT

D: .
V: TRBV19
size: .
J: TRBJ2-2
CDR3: CASSIGGSGELFF
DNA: TGTGCCAGTAGTATTGGAGGGTCCGGGGAGCTGTTTTTT

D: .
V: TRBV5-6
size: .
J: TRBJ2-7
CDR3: CASSLYSPYEQYF
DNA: TGTGCCAGCAGCTTGTACAGTCCCTACGAGCAGTACTTC

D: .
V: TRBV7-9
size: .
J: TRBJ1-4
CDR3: CATEQGKLFF
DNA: TGTGCCACAGAGCAGGGAAAACTGTTTTTT

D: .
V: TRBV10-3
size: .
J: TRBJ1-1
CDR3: CAISGGTGSTEAFF
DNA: TGTGCCATCAGTGGGGGGACTGGGAGCACTGAAGCTTTCTTT

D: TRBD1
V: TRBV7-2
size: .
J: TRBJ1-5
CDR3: CASRRGQGGYQPQHF
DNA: TGTGCCAGCAGAAGAGGACAGGGGGGTTACCAGCCCCAGCATTTT

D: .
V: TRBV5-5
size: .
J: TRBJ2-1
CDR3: CASSLSLSYNEQFF
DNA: TGTGCCAGCAGCTTGTCACTATCCTACAATGAGCAGTTCTTC

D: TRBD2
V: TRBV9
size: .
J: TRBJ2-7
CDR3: CASSEGLAEAYEQYF
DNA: TGTGCCAGCAGCGAGGGACTAGCGGAGGCTTACGAGCAGTACTTC

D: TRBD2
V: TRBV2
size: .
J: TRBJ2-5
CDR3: CASRGPAGATETQYF
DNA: TGTGCCAGCAGGGGACCGGCGGGAGCCACTGAGACCCAGTACTTC

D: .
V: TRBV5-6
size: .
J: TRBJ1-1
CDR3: CASSSRVKNTEAFF
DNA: TGTGCCAGCAGCTCCAGGGTAAAGAACACTGAAGCTTTCTTT

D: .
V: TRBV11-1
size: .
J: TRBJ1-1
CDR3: CASSLRQPEAFF
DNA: TGTGCCAGCAGCTTAAGACAGCCTGAAGCTTTCTTT

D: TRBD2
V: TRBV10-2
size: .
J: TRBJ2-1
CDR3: CASSETSGRRFNEQFF
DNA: TGCGCCAGCAGTGAGACTAGCGGGAGGAGGTTTAATGAGCAGTTCTTC

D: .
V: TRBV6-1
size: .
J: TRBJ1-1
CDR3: CASSEALRKGRGEAFF
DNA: TGTGCCAGCAGTGAAGCGCTTCGGAAGGGGAGGGGAGAAGCTTTCTTT

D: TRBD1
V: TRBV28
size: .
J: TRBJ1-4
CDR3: CASIPSWTGLEEKLFF
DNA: TGTGCCAGCATTCCCTCATGGACAGGGCTGGAAGAAAAACTGTTTTTT

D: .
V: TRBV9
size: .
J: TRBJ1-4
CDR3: CASSGTATNEKLFF
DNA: TGTGCCAGCAGCGGGACAGCAACTAATGAAAAACTGTTTTTT

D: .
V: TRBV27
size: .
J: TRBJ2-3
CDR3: CASSLGQPEADTQYF
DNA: TGTGCCAGCAGTTTAGGTCAGCCGGAGGCAGATACGCAGTATTTT

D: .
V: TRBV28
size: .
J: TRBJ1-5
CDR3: CASSSSGGAANQPQHF
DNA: TGTGCCAGCAGTTCCTCAGGAGGGGCCGCCAATCAGCCCCAGCATTTT

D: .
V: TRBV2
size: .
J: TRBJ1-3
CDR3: CASSRRTAITSGNTIYF
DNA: TGTGCCAGCAGCCGGAGGACAGCTATCACCTCTGGAAACACCATATATTTT

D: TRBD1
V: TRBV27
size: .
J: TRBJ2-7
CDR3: CASSFGGTGLYEQYF
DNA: TGTGCCAGCAGTTTCGGCGGGACAGGGCTCTACGAGCAGTACTTC

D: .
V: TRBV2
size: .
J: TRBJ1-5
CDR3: CASSLSSNQPQHF
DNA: TGTGCCAGCAGTCTTAGCAGCAATCAGCCCCAGCATTTT

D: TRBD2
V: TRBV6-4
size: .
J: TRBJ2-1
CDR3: CASSDSGTSGSMNEQFF
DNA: TGTGCCAGCAGTGACTCCGGGACTAGCGGGAGTATGAATGAGCAGTTCTTC

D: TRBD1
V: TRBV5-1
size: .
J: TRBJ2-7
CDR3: CASSLGGTGGFEQYF
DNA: TGCGCCAGCAGCTTGGGAGGGACAGGGGGCTTCGAGCAGTACTTC

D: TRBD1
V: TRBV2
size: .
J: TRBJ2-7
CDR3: CASSEQQGADEQYF
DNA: TGTGCCAGCAGTGAACAACAGGGGGCGGACGAGCAGTACTTC

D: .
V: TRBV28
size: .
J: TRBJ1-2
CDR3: CASTSRGSDGYTF
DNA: TGTGCCAGCACCTCTAGGGGGAGTGATGGCTACACCTTC

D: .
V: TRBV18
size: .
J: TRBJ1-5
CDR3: CASSPNGRPVNQPQHF
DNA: TGTGCCAGCTCACCTAACGGTCGTCCGGTCAATCAGCCCCAGCATTTT

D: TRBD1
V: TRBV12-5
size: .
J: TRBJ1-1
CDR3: CASDGTGGEAFF
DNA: TGTGCTAGTGACGGGACAGGTGGGGAGGCTTTCTTT

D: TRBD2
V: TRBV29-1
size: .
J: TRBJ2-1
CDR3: CSVEWGGEQFF
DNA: TGCAGCGTTGAATGGGGGGGTGAGCAGTTCTTC

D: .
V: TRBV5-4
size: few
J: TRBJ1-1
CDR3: CASSLQGMNTEAFF
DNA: TGTGCCAGCAGCTTGCAGGGGATGAACACTGAAGCTTTCTTT

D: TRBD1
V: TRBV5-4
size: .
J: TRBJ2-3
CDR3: CASSLGAGGHTDTQYF
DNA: TGTGCCAGCAGCTTGGGTGCAGGGGGCCACACAGATACGCAGTATTTT

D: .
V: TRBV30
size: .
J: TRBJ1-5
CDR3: CAWSQGNQPQHF
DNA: TGTGCCTGGTCTCAGGGCAATCAGCCCCAGCATTTT

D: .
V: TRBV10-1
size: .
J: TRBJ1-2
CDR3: CASSERRKLANYGYTF
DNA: TGCGCCAGCAGTGAAAGGCGGAAATTAGCTAACTATGGCTACACCTTC

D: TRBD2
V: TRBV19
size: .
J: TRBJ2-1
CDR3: CASSIGPAGGKGNEQFF
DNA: TGTGCCAGTAGTATAGGTCCGGCGGGAGGAAAAGGCAATGAGCAGTTCTTC

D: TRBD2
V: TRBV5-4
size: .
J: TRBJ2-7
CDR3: CASSGSGSLREQYF
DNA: TGTGCCAGCAGCGGGAGCGGGAGTCTCCGGGAGCAGTACTTC

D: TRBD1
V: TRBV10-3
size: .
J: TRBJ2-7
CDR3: CAISEGTGAAGIAYEQYF
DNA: TGTGCCATCAGTGAGGGGACAGGGGCGGCGGGAATAGCCTACGAGCAGTACTTC

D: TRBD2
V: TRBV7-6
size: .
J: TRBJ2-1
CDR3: CASSSAGGLHNEQFF
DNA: TGTGCCAGCAGCTCTGCGGGAGGCCTACACAATGAGCAGTTCTTC

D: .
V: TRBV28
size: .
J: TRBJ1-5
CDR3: CASSLGEQPQHF
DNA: TGTGCCAGCAGTTTAGGTGAGCAGCCCCAGCATTTT

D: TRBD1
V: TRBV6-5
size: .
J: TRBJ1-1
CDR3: CASSRGMNTEAFF
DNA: TGTGCCAGCAGCAGGGGGATGAACACTGAAGCTTTCTTT

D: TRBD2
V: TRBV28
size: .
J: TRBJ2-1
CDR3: CASSHPQRDLSYNEQFF
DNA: TGTGCCAGCAGTCATCCGCAGCGGGACCTCTCCTACAATGAGCAGTTCTTC

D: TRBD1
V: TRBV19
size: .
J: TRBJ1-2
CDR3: CASKAGQGFGYTF
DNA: TGTGCCAGTAAGGCTGGACAGGGCTTTGGCTACACCTTC

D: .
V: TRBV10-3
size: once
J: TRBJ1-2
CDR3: CAISESGDYYGYTF
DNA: TGTGCCATCAGTGAATCCGGGGACTACTATGGCTACACCTTC

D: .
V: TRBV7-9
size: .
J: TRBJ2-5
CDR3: CASSRGGSSYQETQYF
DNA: TGTGCCAGCAGCAGGGGGGGTTCGAGCTACCAAGAGACCCAGTACTTC

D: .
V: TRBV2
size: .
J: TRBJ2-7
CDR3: CASSTKGGGYEQYF
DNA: TGTGCCAGCAGTACTAAAGGGGGAGGGTACGAGCAGTACTTC

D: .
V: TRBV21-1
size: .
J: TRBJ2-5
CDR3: CAKGQGAYF
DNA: TGTGCCAAAGGACAGGGGGCGTACTTC

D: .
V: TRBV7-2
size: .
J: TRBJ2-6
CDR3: CASSLVYRRISGANVLTF
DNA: TGTGCCAGCAGCTTAGTGTACAGGCGAATCTCTGGGGCCAACGTCCTGACTTTC

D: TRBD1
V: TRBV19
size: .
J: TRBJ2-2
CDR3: CASSTGTGGHGELFF
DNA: TGTGCCAGCAGTACCGGGACAGGGGGCCACGGGGAGCTGTTTTTT

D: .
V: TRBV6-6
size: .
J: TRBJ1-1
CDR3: CASSVNTEAFF
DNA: TGTGCCAGCAGCGTCAACACTGAAGCTTTCTTT

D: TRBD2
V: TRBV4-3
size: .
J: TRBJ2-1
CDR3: CASSPGGAGGLSSYNEQFF
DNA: TGCGCCAGCAGCCCTGGGGGAGCGGGAGGTCTTAGCTCCTACAATGAGCAGTTCTTC

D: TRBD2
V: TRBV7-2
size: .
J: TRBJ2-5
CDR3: CASSWAGGETQYF
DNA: TGTGCCAGCAGCTGGGCCGGGGGGGAGACCCAGTACTTC

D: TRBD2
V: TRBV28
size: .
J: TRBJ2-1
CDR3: CASSVGRAFFDEQFF
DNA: TGTGCCAGCAGCGTCGGGAGGGCCTTTTTTGATGAGCAGTTCTTC

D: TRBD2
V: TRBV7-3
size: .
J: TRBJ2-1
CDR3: CASSLKVSGSSYNEQFF
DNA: TGTGCCAGCAGCTTAAAAGTTAGCGGGAGCTCCTACAATGAGCAGTTCTTC

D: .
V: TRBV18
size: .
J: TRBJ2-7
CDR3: CASSPDSSYEQYF
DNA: TGTGCCAGCTCACCAGACAGTTCCTACGAGCAGTACTTC

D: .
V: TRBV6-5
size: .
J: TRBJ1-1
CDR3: CAVFPTVMNTEAFF
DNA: TGTGCCGTCTTCCCGACAGTCATGAACACTGAAGCTTTCTTT

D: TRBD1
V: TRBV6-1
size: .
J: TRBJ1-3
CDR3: CASSEAPTGGNTIYF
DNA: TGTGCCAGCAGTGAGGCCCCGACAGGGGGAAACACCATATATTTT

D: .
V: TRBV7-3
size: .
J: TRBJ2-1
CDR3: CASSSFRNEQFF
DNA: TGTGCCAGCAGCTCCTTCCGGAATGAGCAGTTCTTC